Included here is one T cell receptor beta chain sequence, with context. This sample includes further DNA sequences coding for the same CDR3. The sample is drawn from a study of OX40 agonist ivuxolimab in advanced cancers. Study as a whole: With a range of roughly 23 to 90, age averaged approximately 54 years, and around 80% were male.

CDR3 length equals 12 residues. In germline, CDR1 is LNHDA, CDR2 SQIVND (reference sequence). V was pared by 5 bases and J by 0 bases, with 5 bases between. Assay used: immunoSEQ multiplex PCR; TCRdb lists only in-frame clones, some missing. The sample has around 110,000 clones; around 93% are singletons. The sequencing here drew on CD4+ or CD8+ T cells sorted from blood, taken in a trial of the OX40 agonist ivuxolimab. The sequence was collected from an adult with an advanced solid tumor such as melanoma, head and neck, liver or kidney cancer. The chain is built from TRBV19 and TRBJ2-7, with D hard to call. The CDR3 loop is CASSSRSYEQYF. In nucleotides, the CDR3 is TGTGCCAGTAGTTCACGCTCCTACGAGCAGTACTTC.